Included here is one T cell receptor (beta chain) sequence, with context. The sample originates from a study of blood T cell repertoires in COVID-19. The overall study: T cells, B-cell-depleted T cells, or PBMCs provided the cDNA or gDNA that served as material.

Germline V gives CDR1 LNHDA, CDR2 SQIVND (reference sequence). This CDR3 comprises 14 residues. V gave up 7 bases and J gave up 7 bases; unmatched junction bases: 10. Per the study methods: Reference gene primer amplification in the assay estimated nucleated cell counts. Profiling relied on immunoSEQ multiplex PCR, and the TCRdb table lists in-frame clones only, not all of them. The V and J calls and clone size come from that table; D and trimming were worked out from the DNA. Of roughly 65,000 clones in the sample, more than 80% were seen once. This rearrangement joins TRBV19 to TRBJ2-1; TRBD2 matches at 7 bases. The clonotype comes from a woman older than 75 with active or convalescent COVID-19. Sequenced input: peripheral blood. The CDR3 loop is CASTTGRTLNEQFF. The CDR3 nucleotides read TGTGCCAGTACCACCGGGAGGACCTTGAATGAGCAGTTCTTC.